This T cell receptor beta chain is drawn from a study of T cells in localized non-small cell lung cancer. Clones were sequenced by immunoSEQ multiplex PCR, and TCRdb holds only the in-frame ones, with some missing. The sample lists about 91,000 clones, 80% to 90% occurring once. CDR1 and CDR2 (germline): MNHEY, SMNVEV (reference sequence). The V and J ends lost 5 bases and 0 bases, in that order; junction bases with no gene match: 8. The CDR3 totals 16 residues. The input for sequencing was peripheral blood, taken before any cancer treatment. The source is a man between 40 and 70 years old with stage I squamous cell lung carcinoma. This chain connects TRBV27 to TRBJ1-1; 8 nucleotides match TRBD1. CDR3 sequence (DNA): TGTGCCAGCAGTCGAGGACAGGGTTCCTTGAACACTGAAGCTTTCTTT. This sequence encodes CASSRGQGSLNTEAFF.